The rows below give T cell receptor beta chains drawn from one sample of a study of blood T cell repertoires in COVID-19. Assay: immunoSEQ multiplex PCR; the TCRdb copy retains only in-frame clones and omits some. The sample has about 60,000 clones; 75% to 90% are singletons. Material for sequencing was peripheral blood. The receptors stem from a man younger than 45 with COVID-19, enrolled during active disease. The CDR3 runs from the conserved cysteine through the conserved F or W. D genes are given only for firm matches. Clone size is shown for a subset of rows, as once, few, many or a class of expanded clone.

abundance: .; v_gene: TRBV28; j_gene: TRBJ1-2; d_gene: .; len: 12; CDR3nt: TGTGCCAGCAAGACTAGTCATGGGGAATACACCTTC; CDR3aa: CASKTSHGEYTF
abundance: .; v_gene: TRBV7-2; j_gene: TRBJ1-1; d_gene: .; len: 15; CDR3nt: TGTGCCAGCAGCTCCTACAGGGTCATGGACACTGAAGCTTTCTTT; CDR3aa: CASSSYRVMDTEAFF
abundance: many; v_gene: TRBV10-3; j_gene: TRBJ1-1; d_gene: .; len: 13; CDR3nt: TGTGCCATCAGTGATTACCCAGGGACTGAAGCTTTCTTT; CDR3aa: CAISDYPGTEAFF
abundance: few; v_gene: TRBV9; j_gene: TRBJ1-4; d_gene: TRBD1; len: 15; CDR3nt: TGTGCCAGCAGCCGGGACAGGGGATTTAATGAAAAACTGTTTTTT; CDR3aa: CASSRDRGFNEKLFF
abundance: .; v_gene: TRBV9; j_gene: TRBJ2-5; d_gene: TRBD2; len: 15; CDR3nt: TGTGCCAGCAGCGTAGGGGAGGGCCAACAAGAGACCCAGTACTTC; CDR3aa: CASSVGEGQQETQYF
abundance: few; v_gene: TRBV28; j_gene: TRBJ1-5; d_gene: .; len: 13; CDR3nt: TGTGCCAGCAGTTCCGCGGACAATCAGCCCCAGCATTTT; CDR3aa: CASSSADNQPQHF
abundance: .; v_gene: TRBV4-2; j_gene: TRBJ2-1; d_gene: .; len: 14; CDR3nt: TGTGCCAGCAGCCAGTTATCCGGGGGCAATGAGCAGTTCTTC; CDR3aa: CASSQLSGGNEQFF
abundance: .; v_gene: TRBV19; j_gene: TRBJ2-1; d_gene: TRBD2; len: 18; CDR3nt: TGTGCCAGTAGTGCAGCCCTCTTGTTTGGCGGGAGATACAATGAGCAGTTCTTC; CDR3aa: CASSAALLFGGRYNEQFF
abundance: .; v_gene: TRBV3-1/TRBV3-2; j_gene: TRBJ2-3; d_gene: .; len: 12; CDR3nt: TGTGCCAGCAGCTCAGGCCGGAACAGCCCGTATTTT; CDR3aa: CASSSGRNSPYF
abundance: .; v_gene: TRBV29-1; j_gene: TRBJ2-3; d_gene: TRBD2; len: 15; CDR3nt: TGCAGCGTCCCGGGACTAGCGGGAGAAACAGATACGCAGTATTTT; CDR3aa: CSVPGLAGETDTQYF
abundance: .; v_gene: TRBV29-1; j_gene: TRBJ2-3; d_gene: .; len: 16; CDR3nt: TGCAGCGTTGAAGCGGCCGGGGGTCTAAGCACAGATACGCAGTATTTT; CDR3aa: CSVEAAGGLSTDTQYF
abundance: .; v_gene: TRBV9; j_gene: TRBJ1-1; d_gene: .; len: 15; CDR3nt: TGTGCCAGCAGCGTAGCTACGGGGAGGGACACTGAAGCTTTCTTT; CDR3aa: CASSVATGRDTEAFF
abundance: .; v_gene: TRBV28; j_gene: TRBJ1-2; d_gene: TRBD1; len: 13; CDR3nt: TGTGCCAGCACCCCGGGACAGAGCTATGGCTACACCTTC; CDR3aa: CASTPGQSYGYTF
abundance: .; v_gene: TRBV28; j_gene: TRBJ1-2; d_gene: .; len: 12; CDR3nt: TGTGCCAGCAGTTTACCAGGGAAAGGCTACACCTTC; CDR3aa: CASSLPGKGYTF